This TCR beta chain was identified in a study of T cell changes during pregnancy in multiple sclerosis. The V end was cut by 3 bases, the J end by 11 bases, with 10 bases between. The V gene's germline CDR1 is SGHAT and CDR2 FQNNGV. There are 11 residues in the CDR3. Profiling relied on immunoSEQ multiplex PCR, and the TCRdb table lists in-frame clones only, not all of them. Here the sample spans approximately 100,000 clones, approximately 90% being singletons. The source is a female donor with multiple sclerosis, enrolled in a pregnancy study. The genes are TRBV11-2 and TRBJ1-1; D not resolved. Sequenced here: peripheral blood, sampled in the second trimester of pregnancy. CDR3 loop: CASSLAGSAFF. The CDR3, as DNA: TGTGCCAGCAGCTTGGCAGGATCCGCTTTCTTT.